The clone carrying this TCR beta chain was counted ten times or more. Its antigen is still unknown. Germline CDR1 and CDR2: SGHVS and FQNEAQ. CDR3 length: 12 amino acids. V lost 6 bases and J 1 base, leaving 6 bases between the germline ends. Genomic DNA, the template, was used for profiling of the TCR beta VDJ and CDR3. MiXCR, applied by TCRdb to the reads, yields one record per CDR3 protein. This table has tens of thousands of distinct CDR3 sequences, approximately 46% appearing once. This entry comes from a study of CD8+CD57+ T cells in acquired aplastic anemia. Turning to the study itself: Sorted CD4+ plus CD8+ cells gave DNA averaging around 3.2 ug. Approximately 11 million reads were obtained on average for healthy donor CD4+ cells. Whole-study results and caveats: The CD8+ Simpson's diversity of patients and controls was not significantly different. Found in both controls and patients were almost 30 CD8+ CDR3 sequences.

The sequencing sample was made of sorted CD4+, CD8+, or CD8+CD57+ T cells (not recorded which) from PBMCs. The chain couples TRBV7-8 to TRBJ1-1, with D unresolved. The TCR was taken from a human donor in good health, serving as a control. The CDR3, as DNA: TGTGCCAGCAGAAGGGAGAACACTGAAGCTTTCTTT. This sequence encodes CASRRENTEAFF.